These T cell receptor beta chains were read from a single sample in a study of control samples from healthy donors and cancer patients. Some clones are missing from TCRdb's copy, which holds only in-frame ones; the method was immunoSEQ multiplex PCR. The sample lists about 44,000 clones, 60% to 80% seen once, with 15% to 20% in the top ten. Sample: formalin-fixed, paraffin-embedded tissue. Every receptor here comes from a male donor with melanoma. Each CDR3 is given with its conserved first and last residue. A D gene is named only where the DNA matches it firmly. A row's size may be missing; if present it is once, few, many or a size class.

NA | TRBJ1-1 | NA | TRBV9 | TGTGCCAGCAGCGTAGATGGCAAGAACACTGAAGCTTTCTTT | CASSVDGKNTEAFF
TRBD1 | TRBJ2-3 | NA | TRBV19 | TGTGCCAGTAGTATAGGGACAGGGGGCGAGATCCTGGATACGCAGTATTTT | CASSIGTGGEILDTQYF
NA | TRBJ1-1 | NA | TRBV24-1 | TGTGCCACCAGGCATTCGGCGAACACTGAAGCTTTCTTT | CATRHSANTEAFF
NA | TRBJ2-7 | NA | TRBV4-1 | TGCGCCAGCAGCCAAGTAGACGGGAGCATAGACGAGCAGTACTTC | CASSQVDGSIDEQYF
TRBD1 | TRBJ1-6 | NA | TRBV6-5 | TGTGCCAGCACCCCGGGACAGCCTAATTCACCCCTCCACTTT | CASTPGQPNSPLHF
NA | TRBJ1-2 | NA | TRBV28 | TGTGCCAGCAGTTTGATTGGGGCAAGAAACTATGGCTACACCTTC | CASSLIGARNYGYTF
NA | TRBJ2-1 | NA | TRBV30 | TGTGCCTGGAGGGGGATGATGAGTATCAATGAGCAGTTCTTC | CAWRGMMSINEQFF
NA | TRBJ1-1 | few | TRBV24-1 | TGTGCCACCAGTGGCCCAAGTTCCACAGCGGGTGAAGCTTTCTTT | CATSGPSSTAGEAFF
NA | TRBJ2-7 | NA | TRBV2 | TGTGCCAGCAGCTCCCTGGGAAACGAGCAGTACTTC | CASSSLGNEQYF
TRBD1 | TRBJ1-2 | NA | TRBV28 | TGTGCCAGCAGTTTAGTCAGGGGGCATGGCTACACCTTC | CASSLVRGHGYTF
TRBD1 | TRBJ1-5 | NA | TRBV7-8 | TGTGCCAGCAGCTCTGGACAGGGTGGTTCCCAGCATTTT | CASSSGQGGSQHF
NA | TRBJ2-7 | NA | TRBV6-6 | TGTGCCAGCAGTTATAGCGGCTCCCGAGACGAGCAGTACTTC | CASSYSGSRDEQYF
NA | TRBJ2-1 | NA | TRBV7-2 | TGTGCCAGCAGCTTATTGCCCGGATACAATGAGCAGTTCTTC | CASSLLPGYNEQFF
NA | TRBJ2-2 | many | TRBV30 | TGTGCCTGGAGTTTTCCCCCGGGAAGTACCGGGGAGCTGTTTTTT | CAWSFPPGSTGELFF
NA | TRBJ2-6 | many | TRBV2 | TGTGCCAGCAGCGCTGGGATACAACGGGCCAACGTCCTGACTTTC | CASSAGIQRANVLTF
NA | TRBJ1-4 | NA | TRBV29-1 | TGCAGCGTGACCCACGGGGCAGGGTTGGATGAAAAACTGTTTTTT | CSVTHGAGLDEKLFF
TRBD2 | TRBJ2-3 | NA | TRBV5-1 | TGCGCCAGCAGCTCCGTGGCGGGAGCGACAGATACGCAGTATTTT | CASSSVAGATDTQYF
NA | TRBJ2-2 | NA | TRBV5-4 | TGTGCCAGCAGCCCCGGGGGTGGGAGTTTTGGGACCGGGGAGCTGTTTTTT | CASSPGGGSFGTGELFF
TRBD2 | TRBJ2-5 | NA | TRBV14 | TGTGCCAGCAGCCCTATTGGAGTAGCGGGAGGCGAGACCCAGTACTTC | CASSPIGVAGGETQYF
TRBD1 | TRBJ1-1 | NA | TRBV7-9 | TGTGCCAGCGGAGGGGGCGTGAGCACTGAAGCTTTCTTT | CASGGGVSTEAFF
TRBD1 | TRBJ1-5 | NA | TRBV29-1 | TGCAGCGTATCGGGACAGGGGGCCGGGCAGCCCCAGCATTTT | CSVSGQGAGQPQHF
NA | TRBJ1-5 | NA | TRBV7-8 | TGTGCCAGCAGCTTTGGGGATCAGCCCCAGCATTTT | CASSFGDQPQHF